These 11 T cell receptor beta chains came from one sample sequenced in a study of blood T cell repertoires in COVID-19. Generated by immunoSEQ multiplex PCR, the TCRdb table keeps only in-frame clones and is missing some. The table records about 240,000 clones, roughly four fifths of them present only once. Sequences were obtained from peripheral blood. These receptors all come from a woman aged 60-75 years with active or convalescent COVID-19.

This chain links TRBV7-6 with TRBJ1-5; 9 bases map to TRBD1. The germline V gene encodes CDR1 SGHVS and CDR2 FNYEAQ. V shed 6 bases, J shed 4 bases, and the junction held 10 bases outside the gene matches. The CDR3 sequence is 16 residues long. The CDR3 coding sequence is TGTGCCAGCAGTCCAACCGGGACAGGGTGGAATCAGCCCCAGCATTTT. Translation: CASSPTGTGWNQPQHF.

The chain couples TRBV2 to TRBJ2-2, with D possibly being TRBD2 (7 bases). The CDR3 runs 13 residues. Per germline, CDR1 SNHLY and CDR2 FYNNEI. The V and J ends lost 8 bases and 13 bases respectively, with 20 bases between them. The DNA for the CDR3 is TGTGCCAGCGCCCCTTCGGGGGGCGGCGGGCTGTTTTTT. The encoded protein is CASAPSGGGGLFF.

The V and J genes are TRBV3-1 (or the pseudogene TRBV3-2) and TRBJ1-5, with D perhaps TRBD1 (5 bases). The germline CDR1 and CDR2 sequences are LGHDT and YNNKEL (reference sequence). The germline V and J ends were trimmed by 1 base and 3 bases, with 13 bases remaining between them. The CDR3 totals 16 residues. CDR3 in DNA: TGTGCCAGCAGCCAAGGGTTGGGAGGGACCAATCAGCCCCAGCATTTT. Amino acids: CASSQGLGGTNQPQHF.

In this sample, this clone turned up a few times. The chain couples TRBV4-2 to TRBJ2-3, with 15 bases that match TRBD2. The CDR3 length is 19 residues. Germline CDR1 and CDR2: LGHNA and YNFKEQ. The trim removed 3 bases at V and 2 bases at J, leaving 9 bases unmatched. The DNA for the CDR3 is TGTGCCAGCAGCCAGGAGGGGACTAGCGGGGGGCGTCACACAGATACGCAGTATTTT. Protein sequence: CASSQEGTSGGRHTDTQYF.

The gene calls are TRBV7-3 and TRBJ2-3; TRBD2 aligns across 9 bases. Trimming at V came to 7 bases and at J to 0 bases, leaving 2 bases not matched to a gene. This CDR3 region has 14 residues. From germline, CDR1 is SGHTA and CDR2 FQGTGA. The CDR3 protein is CASNAGGSTDTQYF. The CDR3 DNA sequence: TGTGCCAGCAATGCGGGGGGGAGCACAGATACGCAGTATTTT.

V usage is TRBV6-5 and J usage is TRBJ1-5; maybe TRBD1 (5 bases). The V and J ends lost 2 bases and 3 bases respectively, with 8 bases between them. This CDR3 comprises 14 residues. The germline CDR1 and CDR2 sequences are MNHEY and SVGAGI. Written as DNA, the CDR3 is TGTGCCAGCAGTTACGGGGGGATCAATCAGCCCCAGCATTTT. It codes for CASSYGGINQPQHF.

The chain combines TRBV19 with TRBJ2-5, with D perhaps TRBD2 (5 bases). The CDR3 sequence is 13 residues long. Deletions cut 9 bases from V and 4 bases from J, with 15 bases between. The germline V gene has CDR1 LNHDA and CDR2 SQIVND (reference sequence). CDR3 bases: TGTGCCAGCAGTGGTCGGCGGGCAGAGACCCAGTACTTC. Encoded protein: CASSGRRAETQYF.

This rearrangement joins TRBV5-4 to TRBJ2-2; possibly TRBD2 for D (6 bases). The V end was cut by 4 bases, the J end by 5 bases, with 15 bases between. The CDR3 runs 15 residues. Per the germline V gene, CDR1 is SGHNT and CDR2 is YYREEE (reference sequence). The CDR3 DNA follows: TGTGCCAGCAGCAAGGAGGGAAGGCGGACCGGGGAGCTGTTTTTT. Translation: CASSKEGRRTGELFF.

V and J are TRBV19 and TRBJ2-7; TRBD1 agrees at 8 bases. J was trimmed by 5 bases and V by 4 bases; bases with no gene match: 7. Germline V CDR1 and CDR2: LNHDA, SQIVND (reference sequence). CDR3 size: 14 residues. DNA of the CDR3: TGTGCCAGTAGTACCCTGACAGGGGAGGACGAGCAGTACTTC. It specifies CASSTLTGEDEQYF.

V is TRBV2 and J is TRBJ1-5; no definite D call. The V gene lost 8 bases and the J gene lost 4 bases, with 12 bases spanning the gap. CDR1 is SNHLY and CDR2 is FYNNEI in the germline V gene. The CDR3 extends over 13 amino acids. The CDR3 DNA sequence: TGTGCCAGCCGGTGGAGGGAGAATCAGCCCCAGCATTTT. It encodes CASRWRENQPQHF. The whole variable domain, remainder taken from reference TRBV2 and TRBJ1-5, is EPEVTQTPSHQVTQMGQEVILRCVPISNHLYFYWYRQILGQKVEFLVSFYNNEISEKSEIFDDQFSVERPDGSNFTLKIRSTKLEDSAMYFCASRWRENQPQHFGDGTRLSIL.

This clone was found a few times. The chain links TRBV16 to TRBJ1-5; possibly TRBD1 for D (5 bases). Germline V lookup: CDR1 KGHSY, CDR2 FQNENV. CDR3 length: 15 residues. Trimming left V 8 bases short and J 4 bases short, with 18 bases between. In nucleotides, the CDR3 is TGTGCCAGCGTCCCTCAATGGGGGGGAAATCAGCCCCAGCATTTT. Translation gives CASVPQWGGNQPQHF.